Presented here are 14 T cell receptor beta chains from one specimen sequenced in a study of blood T cell repertoires in COVID-19. Assay: immunoSEQ multiplex PCR; the TCRdb copy retains only in-frame clones and omits some. This table holds over 250,000 clones, roughly 87% found once. The sequenced material came from PBMCs or T cells enriched from blood (not recorded which). The receptors here all came from a woman between 25 and 40 years old who had recovered from COVID-19.

The gene calls are TRBV5-1 and TRBJ2-1; the match to TRBD2 covers 12 bases. CDR1 and CDR2 (germline): SGHRS, YFSETQ. Trimming removed 1 base from V and 2 bases from J; junction bases left unmatched: 1. This CDR3 is 16 amino acids long. The CDR3 DNA reads as TGCGCCAGCAGCTTGAGGACTAGCGGGGCCTACAATGAGCAGTTCTTC. It encodes CASSLRTSGAYNEQFF.

V and J are TRBV28 and TRBJ2-3; D unresolved. The germline gives CDR1 MDHEN, CDR2 SYDVKM. V lost 4 bases and J lost 1, with 6 bases in between. The CDR3 is made up of 13 amino acids. The DNA for the CDR3 is TGTGCCAGCAGTTCCGCGGGCACAGATACGCAGTATTTT. It codes for CASSSAGTDTQYF.

This clone has just a few counts. The rearrangement links TRBV2 to TRBJ1-6; perhaps TRBD1 as D (6 bases). CDR1 and CDR2 (germline): SNHLY, FYNNEI. The ends were cut back, 8 bases at V and 7 bases at J, with 15 bases in the middle. This CDR3 contains 14 residues. Here the CDR3 reads CASSGARANSPLHF. Here the CDR3 DNA reads TGTGCCAGCTCAGGGGCCAGGGCCAATTCACCCCTCCACTTT.

The chain couples TRBV4-1 to TRBJ2-7; 11 bases line up with TRBD2. Germline V gives CDR1 MGHRA, CDR2 YSYEKL. The CDR3 covers 16 residues. With V trimmed by 5 bases and J by 1 base, 7 bases remained unmatched. CDR3 coding DNA: TGCGCCAGCAGCTACCTAGCGGGGGGACCTTCCTACGAGCAGTACTTC. Amino acid sequence: CASSYLAGGPSYEQYF.

The rearrangement links TRBV18 to TRBJ2-1, with 9 bases identical to TRBD2. The CDR3 has 15 amino acids. Germline V gene data show CDR1 as KGHSH and CDR2 as LQKENI. V was clipped by 5 bases and J by 3 bases; unmatched bases: 5. This CDR3 reads CASSGASGVYNEQFF. CDR3 sequence (DNA): TGTGCCAGCTCAGGAGCTAGCGGGGTCTACAATGAGCAGTTCTTC.

This clone has only a few counts. The CDR3 sequence is CASSISGTGGGEQFF. DNA of the CDR3: TGTGCCAGCAGCATATCCGGGACAGGGGGCGGAGAGCAGTTCTTC. The V call is TRBV11-3, the J call TRBJ2-1; 12 nucleotides agree with TRBD1. This CDR3 is 15 amino acids long. CDR1 SGHNT and CDR2 YENEEA come from the germline V gene. Unmatched junction bases numbered 9, after V lost 5 bases and J lost 10 bases. The variable domain in full, completed from reference TRBV11-3 and TRBJ2-1, reads EAGVVQSPRYKIIEKKQPVAFWCNPISGHNTLYWYLQNLGQGPELLIRYENEEAVDDSQLPKDRFSAERLKGVDSTLKIQPAELGDSAVYLCASSISGTGGGEQFFGPGTRLTVL.

This chain uses TRBV28 with TRBJ1-1, with 10 bases lining up with TRBD1. CDR1 and CDR2 from the germline V gene are MDHEN and SYDVKM. The CDR3 totals 12 residues. Losses at the gene ends were 8 bases for V and 4 bases for J; bases not matched to a gene: 1. DNA of the CDR3: TGTGCCAGCGGACAGGGGGGCACTGAAGCTTTCTTT. As protein: CASGQGGTEAFF. Full variable domain (rest looked up from reference TRBV28 and TRBJ1-1): DVKVTQSSRYLVKRTGEKVFLECVQDMDHENMFWYRQDPGLGLRLIYFSYDVKMKEKGDIPEGYSVSREKKERFSLILESASTNQTSMYLCASGQGGTEAFFGQGTRLTVV.

This sequence joins TRBV6-1 and TRBJ1-6; possible D gene TRBD1, 6 bases. Germline CDR1 is MNHNS and CDR2 is SASEGT. V was trimmed by 3 bases and J by 0 bases, leaving 9 bases between them. The CDR3 extends over 16 amino acids. The CDR3 region is CASSDTGSSYNSPLHF. The CDR3 DNA follows: TGTGCCAGCAGTGATACAGGGAGCTCCTATAATTCACCCCTCCACTTT.

This rearrangement joins TRBV29-1 to TRBJ2-7; TRBD1 matches at 10 bases. Germline CDR1 SQVTM, CDR2 ANQGSEA. This CDR3 has 13 residues. V gave up 6 bases and J gave up 0 bases; unmatched junction bases: 2. CDR3 in amino acids: CSVWTGGSYEQYF. Written as DNA, the CDR3 is TGCAGCGTCTGGACAGGGGGCTCCTACGAGCAGTACTTC.

The chain uses TRBV5-1 and TRBJ2-2; tentatively, D is TRBD1 (6 bases). The CDR3 contains 15 residues. Germline V gene sequence: CDR1 SGHRS, CDR2 YFSETQ. Trimming shortened V by 2 bases and J by 4 bases, and 12 bases separated the two germline ends. The CDR3 nucleotides are TGCGCCAGCAGCTTTGGGGGCGAAAGCACCGGGGAGCTGTTTTTT. Protein product: CASSFGGESTGELFF.

The V gene is TRBV2, the J gene TRBJ2-3; TRBD2 might be the D (6 bases). The CDR3 totals 14 residues. Trimming shortened V by 0 bases and J by 10 bases, and 14 bases separated the two germline ends. CDR1 and CDR2 (germline): SNHLY, FYNNEI. The DNA for the CDR3 is TGTGCCAGCAGTGAAGCGCTTACTAGCTCCCCGCAGTATTTT. This sequence encodes CASSEALTSSPQYF.

The rearrangement links TRBV28 to TRBJ2-7; 8 nucleotides line up with TRBD1. The CDR3 spans 13 residues. Trimming removed 3 bases from V and 5 bases from J; junction bases left unmatched: 3. CDR1 is MDHEN and CDR2 is SYDVKM in the germline V gene. Written as DNA, the CDR3 is TGTGCCAGCAGTTTGGCAGGGGGCGACGAGCAGTACTTC. Translated, it gives CASSLAGGDEQYF. The entire variable domain, with the rest obtained from reference TRBV28 and TRBJ2-7, is as follows: DVKVTQSSRYLVKRTGEKVFLECVQDMDHENMFWYRQDPGLGLRLIYFSYDVKMKEKGDIPEGYSVSREKKERFSLILESASTNQTSMYLCASSLAGGDEQYFGPGTRLTVT.

The table lists this clone with a few counts. V gene TRBV27 combines with J gene TRBJ2-5, with D maybe TRBD1 (5 bases). Trimming left V 0 bases short and J 0 bases short, with 11 bases between. The CDR3 sequence is 16 residues long. Germline-derived CDR1 and CDR2 are MNHEY and SMNVEV (reference sequence). CDR3 coding DNA: TGTGCCAGCAGTTTATCTCAGGGAAGGGACCAAGAGACCCAGTACTTC. Protein sequence: CASSLSQGRDQETQYF.

The chain employs TRBV7-8 and TRBJ2-7; no definite D call. V lost 5 bases, J lost 2 bases, and 19 bases lay in between. CDR3 length equals 16 residues. CDR1 and CDR2 (germline): SGHVS, FQNEAQ. The DNA of the CDR3 is TGTGCCAGCAGCCCGATGGGCCGGCAGAGTCCCTACGAGCAGTACTTC. This sequence encodes CASSPMGRQSPYEQYF.